This entry features one TCR beta chain sequence. This entry comes from a study of blood T cell repertoires in COVID-19. For the study at large: The United States, Italy and Spain supplied acute and convalescent COVID-19 samples. PBMCs, B-cell-depleted T cells, or T cells were the source of the cDNA or gDNA that made up the material.

The study drew participants aged roughly 18 to 95 years from approximately 25 US areas. Clinical histories supplied by participants themselves formed the basis of cohort assignment. Clones were sequenced by immunoSEQ multiplex PCR, and TCRdb holds only the in-frame ones, with some missing. The sample records 300,000 to 350,000 clones, 80% to 90% being singletons. The junction had 7 bases not matched to a gene; V was cut back by 1 base and J by 2 bases. This CDR3 comprises 16 residues. CDR1 is LGHDT and CDR2 is YNNKEL in the germline V gene (reference sequence). The specimen was PBMCs or T cells enriched from blood (not recorded which). The chain employs TRBV3-1 (or the pseudogene TRBV3-2) and TRBJ1-1; 7 bases fit TRBD1. The sequence came from a woman aged 40 to 50 with acute COVID-19. The CDR3, as DNA: TGTGCCAGCAGCCAAGGCTTAGGGGGCTCAAACACTGAAGCTTTCTTT. It yields the protein CASSQGLGGSNTEAFF.